The source of this T cell receptor (beta chain) is a study of T cells after yellow fever vaccination. Study details: For low cell numbers, libraries were made with SMART-Seq v4 Ultra Low Input.

TCR cDNA was made by 5'RACE template switching, adding a universal primer site and UMIs. Each CDR3 protein gets one entry after TCRdb re-called the 5' RACE reads with MiXCR. In the table there are 300,000 to 400,000 distinct CDR3 sequences, roughly an eighth of which are singletons. The sample in question was CD4+ T cells sorted from PBMCs, obtained 15 days after the yellow fever booster vaccination. The TCR originated in a man aged 18 to 29 who received the YFV17D yellow fever vaccine.

The CDR3 DNA is TGTGCCAGCAGCGCTTTGGATCGGGGTGGCTACACCTTC. Encoded protein: CASSALDRGGYTF. This rearrangement joins TRBV9 to TRBJ1-2; D remains ambiguous. The V gene lost 3 bases and the J gene lost 7 bases, with 13 bases spanning the gap. Germline-derived CDR1 and CDR2 are SGDLS and YYNGEE. The CDR3 consists of 13 residues.